This section outlines one T cell receptor beta chain sequence together with its context. What it recognizes is unknown. The sample originates from a study of T cell repertoires in ileal Crohn's disease. Study-wide background: M6 samples are neoterminal ileum biopsies from postoperative colonoscopy.

Per sample, roughly 470 nanograms of biopsy DNA were TCRB immunosequenced. This table comes from immunoSEQ multiplex PCR, and its TCRdb copy is limited to in-frame clones, with some not included. The sample records some 16,000 clones, over 60% being singletons. Noted time point: neoterminal ileum biopsy at postoperative endoscopy, about 6 months after surgery. Germline V gene data show CDR1 as GTSNPN and CDR2 as SVGIG (reference sequence). The CDR3 loop spans 12 amino acids. The V segment lost 4 bases and the J segment 0 bases; nucleotides outside the gene matches: 0. Study-wide results and limits: Compared with non-smokers, active smokers at surgery showed more clonal expansions. Sorted CD8 T cells held more high-frequency clones than CD4.

The chain carries TRBV30 and TRBJ2-7; 7 positions agree with TRBD1. This receptor was taken from an adult with Crohn's disease. Sequencing used ileal tissue. CDR3 sequence reads: CAWTGGSYEQYF. In DNA, the CDR3 is TGTGCCTGGACAGGGGGCTCCTACGAGCAGTACTTC.